This T cell receptor (beta chain) emerged from a study of T-cell reconstitution after alpha-beta-depleted transplantation in children. Germline V lookup: CDR1 MGHRA, CDR2 YSYEKL. CDR3 length: 13 amino acids. The ends lost 3 bases at V and 7 bases at J; junction bases unmatched: 2. It was with unique molecular identifiers that the TCRbeta library was prepared. Via MiXCR, TCRdb re-called the PCR reads, giving one row per CDR3 protein. The table lists some 300,000 distinct CDR3 sequences, about 9.3% of them singletons. The clonotype originates from a human donor who donated a stem cell graft to a child with acute lymphoblastic leukemia. This rearrangement joins TRBV4-1 to TRBJ2-5; 10 bases match TRBD2. The material sequenced was PBMCs from the stem cell graft donor, taken from the stem cell graft. The CDR3 region has the DNA TGCGCCAGCAGCCACGCTAGCGGGGGGACCCAGTACTTC. Residues: CASSHASGGTQYF.